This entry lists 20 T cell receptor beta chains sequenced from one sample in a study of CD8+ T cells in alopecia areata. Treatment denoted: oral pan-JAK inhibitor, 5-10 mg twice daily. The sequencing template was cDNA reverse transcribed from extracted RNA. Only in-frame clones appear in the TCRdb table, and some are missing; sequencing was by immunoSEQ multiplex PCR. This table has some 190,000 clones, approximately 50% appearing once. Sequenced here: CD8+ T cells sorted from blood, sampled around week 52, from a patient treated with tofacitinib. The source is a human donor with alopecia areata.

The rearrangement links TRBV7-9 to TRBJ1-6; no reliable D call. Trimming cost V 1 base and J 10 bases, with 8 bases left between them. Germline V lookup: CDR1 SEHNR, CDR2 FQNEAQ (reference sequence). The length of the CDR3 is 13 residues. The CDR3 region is CASSLGGESPLHF. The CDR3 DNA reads TGTGCCAGCAGCTTAGGGGGAGAGTCACCCCTCCACTTT.

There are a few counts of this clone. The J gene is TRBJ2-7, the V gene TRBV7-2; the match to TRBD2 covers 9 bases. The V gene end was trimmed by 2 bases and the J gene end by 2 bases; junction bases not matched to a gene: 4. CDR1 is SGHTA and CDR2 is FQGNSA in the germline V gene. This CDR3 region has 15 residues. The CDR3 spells CASSLSAGGPYEQYF. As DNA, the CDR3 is TGTGCCAGCAGCTTATCCGCGGGGGGGCCCTACGAGCAGTACTTC.

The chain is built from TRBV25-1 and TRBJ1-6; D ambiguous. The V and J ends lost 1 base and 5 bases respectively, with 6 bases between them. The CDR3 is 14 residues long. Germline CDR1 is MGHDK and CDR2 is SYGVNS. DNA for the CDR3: TGTGCCAGCAGTGAATGGGAGGATAATTCACCCCTCCACTTT. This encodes CASSEWEDNSPLHF. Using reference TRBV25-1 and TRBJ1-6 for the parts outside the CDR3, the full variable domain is EADIYQTPRYLVIGTGKKITLECSQTMGHDKMYWYQQDPGMELHLIHYSYGVNSTEKGDLSSESTVSRIRTEHFPLTLESARPSHTSQYLCASSEWEDNSPLHFGNGTRLTVT.

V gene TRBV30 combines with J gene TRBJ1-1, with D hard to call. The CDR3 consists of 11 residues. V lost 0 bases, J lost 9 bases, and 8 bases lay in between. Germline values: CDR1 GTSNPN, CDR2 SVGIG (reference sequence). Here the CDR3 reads CAWSVLGQAFF. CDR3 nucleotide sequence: TGTGCCTGGAGTGTACTGGGCCAAGCTTTCTTT. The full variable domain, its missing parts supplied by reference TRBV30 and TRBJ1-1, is SQTIHQWPATLVQPVGSPLSLECTVEGTSNPNLYWYRQAAGRGLQLLFYSVGIGQISSEVPQNLSASRPQDRQFILSSKKLLLSDSGFYLCAWSVLGQAFFGQGTRLTVV.

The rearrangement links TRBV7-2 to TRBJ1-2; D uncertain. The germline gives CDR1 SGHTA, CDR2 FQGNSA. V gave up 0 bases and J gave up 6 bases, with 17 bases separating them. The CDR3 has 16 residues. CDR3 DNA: TGTGCCAGCAGCTTAGCATGGTTGTCGGAGGGTCATGGCTACACCTTC. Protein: CASSLAWLSEGHGYTF.

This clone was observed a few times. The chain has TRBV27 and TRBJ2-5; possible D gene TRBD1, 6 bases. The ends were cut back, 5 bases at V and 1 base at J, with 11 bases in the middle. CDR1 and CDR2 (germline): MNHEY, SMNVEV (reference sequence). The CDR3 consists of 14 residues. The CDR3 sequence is CASSPGTLQETQYF. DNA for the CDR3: TGTGCCAGCAGTCCCGGGACACTCCAAGAGACCCAGTACTTC.

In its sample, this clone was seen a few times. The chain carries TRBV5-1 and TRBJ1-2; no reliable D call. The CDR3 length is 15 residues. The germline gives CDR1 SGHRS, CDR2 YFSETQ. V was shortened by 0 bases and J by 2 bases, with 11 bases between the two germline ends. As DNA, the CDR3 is TGCGCCAGCAGCTTGGAGTGGCAGACGAACTATGGCTACACCTTC. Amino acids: CASSLEWQTNYGYTF.

This CDR3 is CASSFDGPNEQFF. The CDR3, as DNA: TGCGCCAGCAGCTTCGACGGGCCCAATGAGCAGTTCTTC. V is TRBV5-1 and J is TRBJ2-1; no clear D gene. In germline, CDR1 is SGHRS, CDR2 YFSETQ. With 2 bases removed from V and 6 bases from J, the gap between germline ends came to 9 bases. This CDR3 has 13 residues.

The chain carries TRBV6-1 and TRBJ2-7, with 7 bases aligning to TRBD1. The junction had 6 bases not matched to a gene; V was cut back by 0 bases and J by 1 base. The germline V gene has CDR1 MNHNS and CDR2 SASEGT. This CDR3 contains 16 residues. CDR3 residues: CASSEALGTVSYEQYF. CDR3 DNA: TGTGCCAGCAGTGAAGCCCTCGGGACAGTGTCCTACGAGCAGTACTTC.

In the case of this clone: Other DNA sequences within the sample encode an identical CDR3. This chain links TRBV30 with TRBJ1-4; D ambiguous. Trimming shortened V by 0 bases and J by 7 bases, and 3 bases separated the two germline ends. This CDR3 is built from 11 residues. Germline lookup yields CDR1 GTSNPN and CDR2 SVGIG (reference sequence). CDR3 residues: CAWSVSEKLFF. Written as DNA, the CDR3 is TGTGCCTGGAGTGTGAGTGAAAAACTGTTTTTT.

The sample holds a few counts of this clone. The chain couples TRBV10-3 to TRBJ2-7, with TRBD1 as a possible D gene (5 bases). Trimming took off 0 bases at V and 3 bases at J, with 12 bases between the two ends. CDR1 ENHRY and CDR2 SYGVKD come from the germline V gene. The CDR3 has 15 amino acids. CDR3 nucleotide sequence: TGTGCCATCAGTGAGTCGTTGGCAGGGAACTACGAGCAGTACTTC. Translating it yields CAISESLAGNYEQYF.

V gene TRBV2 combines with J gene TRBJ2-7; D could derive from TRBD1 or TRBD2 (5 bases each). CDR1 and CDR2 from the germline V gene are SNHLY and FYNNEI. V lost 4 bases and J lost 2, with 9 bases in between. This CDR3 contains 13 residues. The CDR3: CASSVWGTYEQYF. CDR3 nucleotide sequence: TGTGCCAGCAGTGTCTGGGGGACCTACGAGCAGTACTTC.

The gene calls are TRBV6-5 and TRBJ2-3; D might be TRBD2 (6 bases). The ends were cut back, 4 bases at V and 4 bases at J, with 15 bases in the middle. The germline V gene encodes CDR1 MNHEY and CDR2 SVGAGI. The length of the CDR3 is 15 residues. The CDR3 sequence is CASSLFSGGADTQYF. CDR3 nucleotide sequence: TGTGCCAGCAGTTTGTTCAGCGGAGGGGCAGATACGCAGTATTTT.

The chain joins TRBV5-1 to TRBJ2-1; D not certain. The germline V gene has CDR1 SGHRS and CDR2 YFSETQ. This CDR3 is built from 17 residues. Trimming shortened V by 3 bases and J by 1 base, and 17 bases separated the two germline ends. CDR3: CASSWGNPPFSYNEQFF. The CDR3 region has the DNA TGCGCCAGCAGCTGGGGAAACCCCCCTTTTTCCTACAATGAGCAGTTCTTC.

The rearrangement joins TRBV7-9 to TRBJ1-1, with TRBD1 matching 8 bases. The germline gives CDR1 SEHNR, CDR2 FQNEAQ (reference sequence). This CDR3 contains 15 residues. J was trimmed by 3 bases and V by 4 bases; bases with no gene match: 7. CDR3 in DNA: TGTGCCAGCAGCTATCGACAGGGGAAGGACACTGAAGCTTTCTTT. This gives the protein CASSYRQGKDTEAFF.

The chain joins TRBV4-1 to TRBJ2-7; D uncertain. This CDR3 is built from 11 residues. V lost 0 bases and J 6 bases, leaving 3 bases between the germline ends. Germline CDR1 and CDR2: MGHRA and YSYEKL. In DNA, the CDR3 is TGCGCCAGCAGCCAAGATGCCGAGCAGTACTTC. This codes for CASSQDAEQYF.

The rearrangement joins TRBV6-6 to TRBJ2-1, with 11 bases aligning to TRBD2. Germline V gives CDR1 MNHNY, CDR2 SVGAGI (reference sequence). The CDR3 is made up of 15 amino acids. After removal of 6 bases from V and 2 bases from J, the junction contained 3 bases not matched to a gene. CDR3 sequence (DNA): TGTGCCAGCAGCCCTAGCGGGGGGCCCTACAATGAGCAGTTCTTC. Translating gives CASSPSGGPYNEQFF.

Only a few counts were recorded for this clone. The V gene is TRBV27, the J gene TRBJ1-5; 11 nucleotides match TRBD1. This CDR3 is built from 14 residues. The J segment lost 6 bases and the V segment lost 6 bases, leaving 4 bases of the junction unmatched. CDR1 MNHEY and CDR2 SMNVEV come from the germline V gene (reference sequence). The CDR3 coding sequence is TGTGCCAGCAGCCGGACAGGGGGCCTTCAGCCCCAGCATTTT. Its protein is CASSRTGGLQPQHF.

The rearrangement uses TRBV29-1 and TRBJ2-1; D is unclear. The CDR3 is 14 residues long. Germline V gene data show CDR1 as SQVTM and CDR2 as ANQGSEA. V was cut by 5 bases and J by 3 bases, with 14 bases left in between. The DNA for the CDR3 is TGCAGCGTTCCCATGGGTCGGGTCTACAATGAGCAGTTCTTC. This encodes CSVPMGRVYNEQFF.

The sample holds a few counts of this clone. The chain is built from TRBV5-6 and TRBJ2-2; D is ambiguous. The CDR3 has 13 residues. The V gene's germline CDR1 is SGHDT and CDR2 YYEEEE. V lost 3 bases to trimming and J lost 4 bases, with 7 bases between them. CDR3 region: CASSWAVTGELFF. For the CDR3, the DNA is TGTGCCAGCAGCTGGGCGGTCACCGGGGAGCTGTTTTTT.